The TCR beta chain described here comes from a study of naive and memory T cell subsets. The study's findings and limits: Over 95% of naive TCR sequences appeared only once after error correction, unlike memory subsets. Possibly reflecting memory cells re-expressing CD45RA, a few larger clonotypes occurred in naive repertoires, especially CD8. RNA-based TCR counts may shift with T cell activation and differentiation.

Two oligonucleotides, mixed equimolar, formed the beta constant-region primer covering TRBC1 and TRBC2. Four rounds of PCR amplified the ligated cDNA using nested alpha and beta constant-region primers plus SP2. TCRdb reprocessed the UMI-ligation and nested PCR reads via MiXCR and lists one record per CDR3 protein. Among some 82,000 distinct CDR3 sequences listed, around 11% were seen once. This clonotype was picked up many times. What it binds is unknown. Sequential positive selection took CD4 T cells first, then CD8 T cells. The sequence derives from a human donor in good health. Sequencing was carried out using naive CD4+ T cells from blood.

The DNA of the CDR3 is TGTGCCAGCAGATCCACGGGGGAGGGGAATGAGCAGTTCTTC. Its protein is CASRSTGEGNEQFF. The chain combines TRBV25-1 with TRBJ2-1; 7 bases agree with TRBD2. The CDR3 is 14 amino acids. Germline assignment: CDR1 MGHDK and CDR2 SYGVNS. V gave up 6 bases and J gave up 7 bases; unmatched junction bases: 9. The whole variable domain, filled in from reference TRBV25-1 and TRBJ2-1, reads EADIYQTPRYLVIGTGKKITLECSQTMGHDKMYWYQQDPGMELHLIHYSYGVNSTEKGDLSSESTVSRIRTEHFPLTLESARPSHTSQYLCASRSTGEGNEQFFGPGTRLTVL.